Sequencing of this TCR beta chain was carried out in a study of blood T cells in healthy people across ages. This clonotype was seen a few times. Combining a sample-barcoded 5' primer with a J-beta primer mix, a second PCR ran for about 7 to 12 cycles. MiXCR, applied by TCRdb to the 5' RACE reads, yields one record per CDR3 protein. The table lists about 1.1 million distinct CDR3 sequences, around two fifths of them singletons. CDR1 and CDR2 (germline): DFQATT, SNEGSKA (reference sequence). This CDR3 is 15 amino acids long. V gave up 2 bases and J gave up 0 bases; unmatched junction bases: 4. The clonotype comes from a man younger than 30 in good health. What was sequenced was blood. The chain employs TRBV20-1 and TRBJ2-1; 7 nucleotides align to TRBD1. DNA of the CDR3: TGCAGTGCTAGAATGCAGGGGGACTCCTACAATGAGCAGTTCTTC. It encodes CSARMQGDSYNEQFF.